This TCR beta chain was identified in a study of T cells in Graves' hyperthyroidism and ophthalmopathy. Overall study context: Blood from the periphery was taken at initial diagnosis, before any treatment.

Unmatched junction bases numbered 13, after V lost 6 bases and J lost 5 bases. The V gene's germline CDR1 is SNHLY and CDR2 FYNNEI. The CDR3 length is 16 residues. This clonotype was seen many times. The CDR3 regions of TCR beta were amplified from RNA transcripts. A first-round RT-PCR of the TCR CDR3 used the HTBI primer set. A single record per CDR3 protein comes from TCRdb applying MiXCR to the multiplex PCR reads. Here the sample spans under 450,000 distinct CDR3 sequences, approximately 17% being singletons. Source material: blood. The chain joins TRBV2 to TRBJ2-5; TRBD2 matches 9 bases. The clonotype originates from a woman in her 30s with Graves' hyperthyroidism that later progressed to Graves' ophthalmopathy. The CDR3 bases are TGTGCCAGCAGCCGAAGGGCCTTAGCGGGAGTGGAGACCCAGTACTTC. It specifies CASSRRALAGVETQYF. Full variable domain (missing parts from reference TRBV2 and TRBJ2-5): EPEVTQTPSHQVTQMGQEVILRCVPISNHLYFYWYRQILGQKVEFLVSFYNNEISEKSEIFDDQFSVERPDGSNFTLKIRSTKLEDSAMYFCASSRRALAGVETQYFGPGTRLLVL.